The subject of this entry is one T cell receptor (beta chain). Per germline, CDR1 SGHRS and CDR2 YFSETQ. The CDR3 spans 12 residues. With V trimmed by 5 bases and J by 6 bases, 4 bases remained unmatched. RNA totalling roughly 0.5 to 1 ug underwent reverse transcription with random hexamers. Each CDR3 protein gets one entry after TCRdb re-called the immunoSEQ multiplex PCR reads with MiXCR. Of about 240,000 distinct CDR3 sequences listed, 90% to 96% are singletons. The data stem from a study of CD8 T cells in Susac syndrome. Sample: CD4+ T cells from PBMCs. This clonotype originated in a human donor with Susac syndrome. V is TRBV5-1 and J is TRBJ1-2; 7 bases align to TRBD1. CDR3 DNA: TGCGCCAGCAGATTCGGACAGGATGGCTACACCTTC. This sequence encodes CASRFGQDGYTF.